Shown below are 8 T cell receptor beta chains from a single sample sequenced in a study of spatial heterogeneity in lung cancer. TCRdb re-analysed the 5' RACE reads in MiXCR, keeping a single row per CDR3 protein. This sample yields roughly 17,000 distinct CDR3 sequences, of which about a fifth are seen a single time; about 20% belongs to the top ten. Time point indicated: sample taken at primary tumor resection. The sequenced material consisted of unsorted whole RNA from tumor, nontumor lung or frozen PBMC. The source was PBMCs, collected at surgery. These receptors all come from a female donor with early-stage non-small cell lung cancer.

This clonotype was recorded many times. The V gene is TRBV5-1, the J gene TRBJ2-7; weak D call: TRBD2 (5 bases). The germline V gene encodes CDR1 SGHRS and CDR2 YFSETQ. Between the trimmed V and J ends, which lost 0 bases and 3 bases, there was a span of 19 bases. The CDR3 loop spans 17 amino acids. CDR3 nucleotide sequence: TGCGCCAGCAGCTTGGTTTCGGGCATCTCGGGGTTCTACGAGCAGTACTTC. It translates to CASSLVSGISGFYEQYF.

This clonotype showed up many times. This chain uses TRBV7-9 with TRBJ2-1; D not certain. The CDR3 runs to 15 residues. Trimming removed 5 bases at V and 5 bases at J, with 16 bases between. The germline gives CDR1 SEHNR, CDR2 FQNEAQ (reference sequence). The CDR3 sequence is CASSDSLAVHNEQFF. CDR3 DNA sequence: TGTGCCAGCAGCGACTCCCTGGCCGTTCACAATGAGCAGTTCTTC.

The chain is built from TRBV25-1 and TRBJ2-5; 9 bases line up with TRBD2. With 7 bases clipped from V and 6 bases from J, the junction kept 12 bases outside the gene matches. The CDR3 has 15 residues. Germline V gene lookup returns CDR1 MGHDK and CDR2 SYGVNS. The CDR3 DNA reads TGTGCCAGCACCAAAGCGGGAGCGGGGGGCAAGACCCAGTACTTC. Protein: CASTKAGAGGKTQYF.

The chain is built from TRBV6-5 and TRBJ2-2; the D call may be TRBD1 or TRBD2 (5 bases each). V shed 0 bases and J shed 6 bases, with 11 bases lying between them. CDR3 length: 15 amino acids. Germline values: CDR1 MNHEY, CDR2 SVGAGI. DNA of the CDR3: TGTGCCAGCAGTTACTCCGGGACCCCACCCGGGGAGCTGTTTTTT. Protein sequence: CASSYSGTPPGELFF.

The CDR3 sequence is CASSRTLRTGELFF. CDR3 sequence (DNA): TGTGCCAGCAGTAGGACATTGAGGACCGGGGAGCTGTTTTTT. This chain links TRBV6-5 with TRBJ2-2; possibly TRBD1 for D (5 bases). Trimming removed 5 bases at V and 5 bases at J, with 12 bases between. Germline-derived CDR1 and CDR2 are MNHEY and SVGAGI. The CDR3 has 14 amino acids.

This clonotype was seen once. The V gene is TRBV4-3, the J gene TRBJ1-4, with D hard to call. The CDR3 has 14 amino acids. The V gene's germline CDR1 is LGHNA and CDR2 YSLEER. V lost 0 bases to trimming and J lost 10 bases, with 12 bases between them. Here the CDR3 reads CASSQEGPVGKLFF. CDR3 in DNA: TGCGCCAGCAGCCAAGAAGGCCCGGTGGGAAAACTGTTTTTT.

The chain joins TRBV28 to TRBJ1-5; weak D call: TRBD1 (6 bases). Germline-derived CDR1 and CDR2 are MDHEN and SYDVKM. This CDR3 is built from 15 residues. Trimming left V 6 bases short and J 2 bases short, with 14 bases between. The CDR3 DNA is TGTGCCAGCAGACTTCAGGGGCAGGGCAATCAGCCCCAGCATTTT. This translates into CASRLQGQGNQPQHF.

The table lists this clonotype with a few counts. V is TRBV19 and J is TRBJ1-5, with D possibly matching TRBD1 (6 bases). The germline V and J ends were trimmed by 9 bases and 2 bases, with 17 bases remaining between them. CDR1 is LNHDA and CDR2 is SQIVND in the germline V gene (reference sequence). This CDR3 contains 15 residues. The CDR3 DNA reads as TGTGCCAGCATTAGGGGGGCGACGGGCAATCAGCCCCAGCATTTT. The encoded protein is CASIRGATGNQPQHF.